A single sample is the source of the 15 T cell receptor beta chains below, sequenced in a study of cytomegalovirus exposure and HLA in healthy donors. 13 Jbeta primers and 60 Vbeta primers were used for the PCR. The table came from immunoSEQ multiplex PCR; TCRdb's copy has only in-frame clones and leaves some out. The sample yields about 140,000 clones, around 84% seen once. Input material: PBMCs. The receptors originated from a man between 45 and 60 years old in good health and CMV-seronegative.

This clone was detected only once. The chain is built from TRBV2 and TRBJ1-6; D remains unclear. Per germline, CDR1 SNHLY and CDR2 FYNNEI. Trimming removed 1 base from V and 0 bases from J, with 13 bases in between. The CDR3 runs 18 residues. The CDR3 spells CASSEGRAPSSYNSPLHF. The CDR3 nucleotides read TGTGCCAGCAGTGAAGGGCGGGCCCCGAGCTCCTATAATTCACCCCTCCACTTT.

The chain carries TRBV18 and TRBJ2-7, with 11 bases identical to TRBD2. The CDR3 consists of 14 residues. V trimming: 3 bases; J trimming: 7 bases; junction bases outside the gene matches: 5. Germline CDR1 is KGHSH and CDR2 is LQKENI. The CDR3 sequence: CASSPLAGGGEQYF. The CDR3 nucleotides are TGTGCCAGCTCACCTCTAGCGGGGGGAGGAGAGCAGTACTTC.

The genes are TRBV7-9 and TRBJ2-7; TRBD2 matches at 10 bases. Germline loops: CDR1 SEHNR, CDR2 FQNEAQ (reference sequence). The CDR3 sequence is 18 residues long. After removal of 5 bases from V and 3 bases from J, the junction contained 16 bases not matched to a gene. The CDR3 DNA reads as TGTGCCAGCAGCGCAAACGGGCTAGCGGGAGTGGGCTACTACGAGCAGTACTTC. Its protein product is CASSANGLAGVGYYEQYF.

The chain couples TRBV7-3 to TRBJ2-1; D is ambiguous. Germline CDR1 reads SGHTA; CDR2 reads FQGTGA. Trimming took off 5 bases at V and 9 bases at J, with 20 bases between the two ends. This CDR3 spans 15 amino acids. CDR3 residues: CASSLSSSISSEQFF. CDR3 DNA: TGTGCCAGCAGCCTATCGTCAAGTATCTCGAGTGAGCAGTTCTTC.

The chain links TRBV10-1 to TRBJ2-1; 9 nucleotides match TRBD1. Trimming took 3 bases from V and 5 from J; bases not matched to a gene: 5. The CDR3 consists of 15 residues. Per the germline V gene, CDR1 is WNHNN and CDR2 is SYGVQD (reference sequence). The CDR3, as DNA: TGCGCCAGCAGTGATGGGACAGGGTCTAACAATGAGCAGTTCTTC. Translating gives CASSDGTGSNNEQFF.

The J gene is TRBJ2-7, the V gene TRBV7-3; the D gene is possibly TRBD2 (6 bases). This CDR3 is built from 15 residues. Deletions cut 1 base from V and 0 bases from J, with 10 bases between. The germline CDR1 and CDR2 sequences are SGHTA and FQGTGA. The CDR3 loop is CASSLRGGTSYEQYF. The CDR3 coding sequence is TGTGCCAGCAGCTTAAGGGGCGGGACCTCCTACGAGCAGTACTTC.

The chain joins TRBV7-9 to TRBJ1-2; D is perhaps TRBD1 (5 bases). The germline CDR1 and CDR2 sequences are SEHNR and FQNEAQ (reference sequence). The V gene lost 1 base and the J gene lost 2 bases, with 11 bases spanning the gap. The CDR3 contains 15 residues. The CDR3 bases are TGTGCCAGCAGCTTAGGGGACGGGGGAAACTATGGCTACACCTTC. Its translation is CASSLGDGGNYGYTF.

The gene calls are TRBV28 and TRBJ1-2, with 9 bases aligning to TRBD1. Unmatched junction bases numbered 8, after V lost 6 bases and J lost 0 bases. This CDR3 has 16 amino acids. Per the germline V gene, CDR1 is MDHEN and CDR2 is SYDVKM. Here the CDR3 reads CASSAGQGRSNYGYTF. CDR3 nucleotide sequence: TGTGCCAGCAGCGCGGGACAGGGAAGGTCTAACTATGGCTACACCTTC.

This clone has just one count. This chain connects TRBV6-5 to TRBJ2-1; TRBD1 is a possible D gene (7 bases). Trimming stripped 10 bases from V and 9 bases from J, with 22 bases between. Looked up from germline, CDR1 is MNHEY and CDR2 is SVGAGI. The CDR3 extends over 14 amino acids. CDR3: CATSRGALRGEQFF. The CDR3 DNA reads TGTGCCACAAGCAGGGGGGCATTGCGGGGTGAGCAGTTCTTC.

The rearrangement joins TRBV7-3 to TRBJ2-1; 8 bases are shared with TRBD2. J lost 8 bases, V lost 5 bases, and 11 bases had no gene match. Germline V gives CDR1 SGHTA, CDR2 FQGTGA. CDR3 size: 15 residues. The CDR3 bases are TGTGCCAGCAGCCCCCCGGGAGGGAGGATAGATGAGCAGTTCTTC. It specifies CASSPPGGRIDEQFF.

The V gene is TRBV7-9, the J gene TRBJ2-5; 7 bases match TRBD1. Germline V gives CDR1 SEHNR, CDR2 FQNEAQ (reference sequence). The CDR3 is 16 residues long. With V trimmed by 5 bases and J by 0 bases, 9 bases remained unmatched. The CDR3 coding sequence is TGTGCCAGCAGCCCGTCGGACAGGATAGACCAAGAGACCCAGTACTTC. Translation gives CASSPSDRIDQETQYF.

This chain links TRBV19 with TRBJ2-3; TRBD2 matches at 11 bases. V lost 1 base and J lost 10; bases outside the gene matches: 10. The CDR3 is 16 amino acids. Per germline, CDR1 LNHDA and CDR2 SQIVND (reference sequence). The DNA for the CDR3 is TGTGCCAGTAGTATAGCGGGTAGCGGGAGGGCCGATCCGCAGTATTTT. This codes for CASSIAGSGRADPQYF.

V usage is TRBV5-4 and J usage is TRBJ1-2; D gene unclear. This CDR3 region has 14 residues. The germline CDR1 and CDR2 sequences are SGHNT and YYREEE (reference sequence). Trimming took off 4 bases at V and 7 bases at J, with 17 bases between the two ends. CDR3 DNA: TGTGCCAGCAGCACGGAGACGTCAAGCCGTGGCTACACCTTC. Translation gives CASSTETSSRGYTF.

This clone is a singleton in its sample. In nucleotides, the CDR3 is TGTGCCAGCAGCGGGGCGTTGACAAGCTTCTATGGCTACACCTTC. Translation gives CASSGALTSFYGYTF. The chain couples TRBV5-6 to TRBJ1-2; perhaps TRBD1 as D (5 bases). Germline CDR1 SGHDT, CDR2 YYEEEE. The CDR3 has 15 residues. Trimming removed 4 bases from V and 4 bases from J, with 17 bases in between.

V is TRBV18 and J is TRBJ2-5; a possible D gene is TRBD1 (6 bases). Per germline, CDR1 KGHSH and CDR2 LQKENI. The length of the CDR3 is 17 residues. The V end lost 3 bases, the J end lost 2 bases, and 19 bases lay between the germline ends. The CDR3 DNA follows: TGTGCCAGCTCACCGACTCTACAGGGAGTAGGACAAGAGACCCAGTACTTC. It is translated as CASSPTLQGVGQETQYF.